This record covers a single TCR beta chain. The sample holds many counts of this clonotype. Its antigen has not been determined. The input lacks base qualities; no much larger clone sits a single base away. These data are taken from a study of Graves' ophthalmopathy and Graves' hyperthyroidism (dated by TCRdb to 2016 to 2019). Notes on the research overall: Peripheral blood was collected at initial diagnosis, before any treatment. The study used signatures of the TCR beta repertoire to tell Graves' ophthalmopathy apart from Graves' hyperthyroidism and to predict which patients would progress to ophthalmopathy. In total, under 150 blood samples were TCR-sequenced: some 43 ophthalmopathy, over 70 hyperthyroidism and roughly 17 hyperthyroidism-to-ophthalmopathy patients. A discovery set of 100 patients (43 ophthalmopathy, some 58 stable hyperthyroidism) was enrolled to explore V-J signatures distinguishing ophthalmopathy from hyperthyroidism. The independent validation cohort included approximately 19 hyperthyroidism patients plus 17 patients who later progressed from hyperthyroidism to ophthalmopathy. In roughly six hyperthyroidism patients, the T-cell repertoires found in thyroid tissue were compared with those found in blood. After sampling, hyperthyroidism patients received methimazole starting at 30 mg daily, and ophthalmopathy patients received high-dose intravenous methylprednisolone. The 75 to 100 discovery patients were randomly divided into training and test sets at a 7:3 ratio. Here is what the overall study found, with its caveats: Most expanded thyroid clonotypes with frequency above 0.001 were also detected in blood, suggesting blood repertoires may reflect the thyroid immune response. In cross-validation, the 13-signature model distinguished ophthalmopathy from stable hyperthyroidism with less than 90% sensitivity and 81.08% specificity, while in the test set the corresponding values were about 79% and 69%. Sample size was not statistically predetermined, and group allocation was not concealed from the investigators. In validation, the model predicted ophthalmopathy progression with less than 71% sensitivity and 72.22% specificity; roughly 12 predicted patients were CT-confirmed with GO in a median of about 6.2 months.

According to the germline V gene, CDR1 reads SQVTM and CDR2 reads ANQGSEA. Measured from the cysteine to the phenylalanine, the CDR3 is 13 residues long. Only CDR3 DNA remains: 39 bases, in frame from the first base. The germline ends are 6 bases apart after V is trimmed by 1 base and J by 0 bases. The ophthalmopathy patients had moderately to severely active disease, with a Clinical Activity Score of 3 or higher, a NOSPECS grade of 4 or higher, and a disease duration of less than 3 months. Patients were excluded if they had other autoimmune diseases, uncontrolled infections, pregnancy or lactation. Diagnosis was based on clinical symptoms, serum thyroxine, TRAb, thyroid ultrasound and orbital computed tomography. PBMCs were isolated from approximately 10 ml of fresh peripheral blood by Ficoll-Paque density gradient centrifugation. Total RNA was extracted using Trizol reagent, and RNA quality was checked on an Agilent 2100 Bioanalyzer.

For repertoire sequencing, the TCR beta CDR3 regions were amplified from RNA transcripts. HTBI primers and the Qiagen OneStep RT-PCR kit were used in a first-round RT-PCR, which was followed by a second-round multiplex PCR, size selection and purification. Sequencing of the libraries was carried out on an Illumina HiSeq2000 in paired-end mode with 100 bp reads. For the original study's pipeline: SOAPnuke was used to process the reads, removing any read that contained adapters or uncalled bases, had a mean Phred below 15, or lacked an exact match to the constant primer or identifier. COPE v1.2.5 was used to merge high-quality paired reads. Each unique nucleotide sequence was defined as a clonotype, and clonotypes were aligned to IMGT TRB V, D and J references with MiTCR v1.1. The analysis was limited to V-J combinations with a frequency above 0.0001, which together covered approximately 99% of repertoires. For each V-J combination, a TCR clonal expansion and chaos score was defined as the ratio of F50 clonal expansion to chaos observed in the TCRdist matrix. Features were reduced by Welch's t-statistics and random forest to about a dozen V-J combinations, which fed a naive Bayes classifier. Thyroid-blood repertoire similarity was quantified with the Morisita-Horn index. TCRdb passed the public sequencing reads through fastp at Q25 and MiXCR, retaining productive beta sequences. Duplicate CDR3 protein sequences are folded into a single record with the most common DNA and genes. The V and J calls here are based on TCRdb, not the publication. The sample has 450,000 or so distinct CDR3 sequences on record, 13% to 15% of them singletons. More than 8.5% of the sample is taken by the ten largest.

The TCR was taken from a woman aged 25 to 39 with Graves' ophthalmopathy. Donor details come from another sample of the same person, matched by shared clones. The rearranged chain carries TRBV29-1 and TRBJ1-1; the D gene remains uncertain. Sequencing was carried out using blood. In nucleotides, the sequence is TGCAGCGTTGAAGCCGTTATGAACACTGAAGCTTTCTTT. It specifies CSVEAVMNTEAFF.